This T cell receptor beta chain was recorded in a study of human T cells and chemical hapten exposure. This clonotype rates as medium-sized (0.01 to 0.1%). Antigen unknown. General study points: Patch test score was positively correlated with the counts of TCRs that had expanded at PT1.

Germline values: CDR1 MDHEN, CDR2 SYDVKM. The CDR3 loop spans 14 amino acids. The V end lost 5 bases, the J end lost 4 bases, and 11 bases lay between the germline ends. Noted time point: pre-sensitization, week 0. The treatment is: therapeutic diphenylcyclopropenone sensitization with weekly scalp DPC. Individual cDNA molecules each carried unique molecular identifiers attached by the library. Per the original methods: TCR counts had a median of about 92,000 per sample and spanned about 20,000 to 700,000. TCRdb re-called the RACE reads through MiXCR, storing one row per CDR3 protein. The V and J calls were not made by the authors but by TCRdb's processing. The sample consists of roughly 260,000 distinct CDR3 sequences, about 9.4% of them appearing once.

This TCR came from a woman aged 40 to 50 with alopecia areata. Some clones in this sample may be carry-over from other donors' samples. The chain recombines TRBV28 with TRBJ2-2; D possibly corresponds to TRBD2 (6 bases). This specimen consisted of whole blood, obtained in connection with sensitization to the hapten diphenylcyclopropenone (DPC). In DNA form, the CDR3 reads TGTGCCAGCAGTCCCTTGGGGGGCACCGGGGAGCTGTTTTTT. It is translated as CASSPLGGTGELFF.